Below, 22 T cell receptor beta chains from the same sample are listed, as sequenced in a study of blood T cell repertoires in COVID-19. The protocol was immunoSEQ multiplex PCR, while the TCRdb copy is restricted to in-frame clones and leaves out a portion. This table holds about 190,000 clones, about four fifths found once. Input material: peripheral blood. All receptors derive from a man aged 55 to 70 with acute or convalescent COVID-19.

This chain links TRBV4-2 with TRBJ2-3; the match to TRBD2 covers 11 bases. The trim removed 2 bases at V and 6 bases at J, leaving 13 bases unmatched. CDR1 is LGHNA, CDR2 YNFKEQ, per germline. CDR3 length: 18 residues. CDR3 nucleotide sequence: TGTGCCAGCAGCCAAAAAGAAGGTAGCGGGAGGGCCTTGGATACGCAGTATTTT. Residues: CASSQKEGSGRALDTQYF.

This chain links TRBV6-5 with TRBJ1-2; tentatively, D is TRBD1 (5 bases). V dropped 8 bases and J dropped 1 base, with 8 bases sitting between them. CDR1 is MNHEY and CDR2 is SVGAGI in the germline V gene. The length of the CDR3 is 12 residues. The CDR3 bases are TGTGCCAGCGCAGGGATTAACTATGGCTACACCTTC. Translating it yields CASAGINYGYTF.

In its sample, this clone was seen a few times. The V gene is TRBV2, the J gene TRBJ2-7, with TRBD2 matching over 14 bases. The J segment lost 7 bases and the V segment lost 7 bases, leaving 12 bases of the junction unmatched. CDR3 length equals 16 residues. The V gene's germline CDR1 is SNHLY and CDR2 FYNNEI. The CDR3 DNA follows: TGTGCCAGCACAGATGATCGACTAGCGGGAGGGAATGAGCAGTACTTC. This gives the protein CASTDDRLAGGNEQYF.

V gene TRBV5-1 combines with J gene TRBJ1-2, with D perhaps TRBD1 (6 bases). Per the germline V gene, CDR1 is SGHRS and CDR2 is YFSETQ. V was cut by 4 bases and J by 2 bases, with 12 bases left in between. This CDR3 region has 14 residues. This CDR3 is CASSVLTGNYGYTF. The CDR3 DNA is TGCGCCAGCAGCGTACTTACAGGGAACTATGGCTACACCTTC.

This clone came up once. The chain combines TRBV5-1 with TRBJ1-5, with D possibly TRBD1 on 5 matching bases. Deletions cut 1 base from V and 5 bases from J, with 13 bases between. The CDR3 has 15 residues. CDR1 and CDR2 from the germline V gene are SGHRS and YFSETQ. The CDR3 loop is CASSLSGRSYQPQHF. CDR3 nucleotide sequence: TGCGCCAGCAGCTTGTCAGGGAGGTCTTATCAGCCCCAGCATTTT.

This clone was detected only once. CDR3 sequence reads: CASSKAGFDGYTF. The CDR3 bases are TGTGCCAGTAGTAAAGCAGGCTTCGATGGCTACACCTTC. The V gene is TRBV19, the J gene TRBJ1-2; D is ambiguous. This CDR3 is 13 amino acids long. The V and J ends lost 4 bases and 6 bases respectively, with 12 bases between them. The germline V gene has CDR1 LNHDA and CDR2 SQIVND (reference sequence).

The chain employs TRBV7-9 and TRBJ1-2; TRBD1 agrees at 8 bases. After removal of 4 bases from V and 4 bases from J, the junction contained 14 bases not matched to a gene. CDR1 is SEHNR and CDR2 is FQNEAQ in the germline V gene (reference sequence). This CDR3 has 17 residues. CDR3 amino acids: CASSSTLDRGRFYGYTF. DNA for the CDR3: TGTGCCAGCAGCTCGACCCTAGACAGGGGTCGGTTCTATGGCTACACCTTC. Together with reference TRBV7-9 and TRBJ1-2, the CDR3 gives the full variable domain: DTGVSQNPRHKITKRGQNVTFRCDPISEHNRLYWYRQTLGQGPEFLTYFQNEAQLEKSRLLSDRFSAERPKGSFSTLEIQRTEQGDSAMYLCASSSTLDRGRFYGYTFGSGTRLTVV.

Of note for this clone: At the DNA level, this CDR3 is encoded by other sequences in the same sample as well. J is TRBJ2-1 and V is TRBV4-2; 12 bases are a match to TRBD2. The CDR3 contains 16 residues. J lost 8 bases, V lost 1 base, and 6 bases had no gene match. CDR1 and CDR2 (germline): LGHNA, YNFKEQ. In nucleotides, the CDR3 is TGTGCCAGCAGCCAAGCCCTAGCGGGGGGGCTCTATGAGCAGTTCTTC. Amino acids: CASSQALAGGLYEQFF.

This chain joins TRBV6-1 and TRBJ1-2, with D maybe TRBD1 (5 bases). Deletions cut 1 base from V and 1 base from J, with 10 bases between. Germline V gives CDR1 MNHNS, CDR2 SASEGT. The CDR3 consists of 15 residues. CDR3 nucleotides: TGTGCCAGCAGTGAAGGGGCAGGGATTAACTATGGCTACACCTTC. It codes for CASSEGAGINYGYTF.

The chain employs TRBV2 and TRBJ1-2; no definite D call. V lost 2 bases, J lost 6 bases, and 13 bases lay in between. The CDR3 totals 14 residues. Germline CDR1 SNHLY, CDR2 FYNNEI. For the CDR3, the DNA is TGTGCCAGCAGTGAATCCGCAGGTCGCGATGGCTACACCTTC. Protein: CASSESAGRDGYTF.

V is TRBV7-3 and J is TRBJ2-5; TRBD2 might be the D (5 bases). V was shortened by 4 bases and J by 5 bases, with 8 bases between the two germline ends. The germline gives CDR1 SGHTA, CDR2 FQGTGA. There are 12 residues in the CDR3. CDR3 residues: CASSSTGETQYF. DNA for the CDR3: TGTGCCAGCAGCTCGACGGGGGAGACCCAGTACTTC.

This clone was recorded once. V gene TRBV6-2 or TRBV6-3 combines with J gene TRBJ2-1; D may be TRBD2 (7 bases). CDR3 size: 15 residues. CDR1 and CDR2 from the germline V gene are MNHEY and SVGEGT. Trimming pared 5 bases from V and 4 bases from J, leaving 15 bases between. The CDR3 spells CASSTPGGPYNEQFF. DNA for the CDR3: TGTGCCAGCAGTACCCCCGGGGGGCCATACAATGAGCAGTTCTTC.

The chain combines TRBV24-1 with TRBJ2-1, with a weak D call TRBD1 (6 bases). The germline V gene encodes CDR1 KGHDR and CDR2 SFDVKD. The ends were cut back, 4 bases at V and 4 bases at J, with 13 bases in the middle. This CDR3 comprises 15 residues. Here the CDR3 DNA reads TGTGCCACCAGTGAGCCCGGGACAACTTACAATGAGCAGTTCTTC. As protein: CATSEPGTTYNEQFF.

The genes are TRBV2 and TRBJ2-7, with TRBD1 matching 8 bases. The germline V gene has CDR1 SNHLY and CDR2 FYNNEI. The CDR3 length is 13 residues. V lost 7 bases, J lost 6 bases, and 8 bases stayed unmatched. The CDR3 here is CASKLQGGVEQYF. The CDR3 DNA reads TGTGCCAGCAAATTACAGGGGGGTGTCGAGCAGTACTTC.

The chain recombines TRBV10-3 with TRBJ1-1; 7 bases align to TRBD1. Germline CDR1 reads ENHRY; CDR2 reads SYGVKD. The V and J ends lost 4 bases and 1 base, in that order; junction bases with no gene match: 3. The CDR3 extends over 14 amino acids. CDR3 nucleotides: TGTGCCATCAGTGCGACAGGGAAGAACACTGAAGCTTTCTTT. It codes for CAISATGKNTEAFF.

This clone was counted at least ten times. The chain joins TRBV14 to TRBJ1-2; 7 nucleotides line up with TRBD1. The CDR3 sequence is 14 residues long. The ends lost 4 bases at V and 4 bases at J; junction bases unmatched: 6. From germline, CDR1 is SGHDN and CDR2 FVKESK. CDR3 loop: CASSPGQNLYGYTF. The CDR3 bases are TGTGCCAGCAGCCCGGGACAGAACCTCTATGGCTACACCTTC.

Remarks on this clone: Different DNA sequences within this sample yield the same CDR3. The CDR3 DNA sequence: TGTGCCAGCAGTTTAGGGGGGAGCAATCAGCCCCAGCATTTT. Translating gives CASSLGGSNQPQHF. The chain combines TRBV28 with TRBJ1-5; D perhaps matches TRBD1 (5 bases). V lost 2 bases, J lost 1 base, and 6 bases lay in between. From germline, CDR1 is MDHEN and CDR2 SYDVKM. This CDR3 contains 14 residues.

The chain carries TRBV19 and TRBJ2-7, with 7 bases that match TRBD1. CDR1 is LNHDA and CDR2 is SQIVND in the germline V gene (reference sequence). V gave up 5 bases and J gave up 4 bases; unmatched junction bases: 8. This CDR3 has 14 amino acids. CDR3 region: CASSFSGQNYEQYF. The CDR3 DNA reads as TGTGCCAGTAGTTTTTCGGGACAGAATTACGAGCAGTACTTC.

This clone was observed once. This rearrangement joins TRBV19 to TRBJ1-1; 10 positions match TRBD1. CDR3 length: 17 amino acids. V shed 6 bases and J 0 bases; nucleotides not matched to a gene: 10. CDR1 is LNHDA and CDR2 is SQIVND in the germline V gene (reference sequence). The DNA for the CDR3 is TGTGCCAGTAGCTCACCCCCGGGACAGGGGCTGAACACTGAAGCTTTCTTT. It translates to CASSSPPGQGLNTEAFF. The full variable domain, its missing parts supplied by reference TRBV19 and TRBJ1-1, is DGGITQSPKYLFRKEGQNVTLSCEQNLNHDAMYWYRQDPGQGLRLIYYSQIVNDFQKGDIAEGYSVSREKKESFPLTVTSAQKNPTAFYLCASSSPPGQGLNTEAFFGQGTRLTVV.

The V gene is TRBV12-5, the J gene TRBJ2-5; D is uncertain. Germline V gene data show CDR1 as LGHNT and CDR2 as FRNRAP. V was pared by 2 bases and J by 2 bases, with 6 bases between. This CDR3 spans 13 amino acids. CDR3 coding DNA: TGTGCTAGTGGTTTGAACTTACAAGAGACCCAGTACTTC. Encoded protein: CASGLNLQETQYF.

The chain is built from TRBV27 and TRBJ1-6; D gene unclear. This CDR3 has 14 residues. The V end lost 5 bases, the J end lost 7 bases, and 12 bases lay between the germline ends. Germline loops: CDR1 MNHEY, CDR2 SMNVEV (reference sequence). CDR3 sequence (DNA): TGTGCCAGCAGTAGGACGGGAGGGAATTCACCCCTCCACTTT. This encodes CASSRTGGNSPLHF.

The CDR3 nucleotides read TGTGCCAGCAGCGGGACGGGAGGACGCTACGAGCAGTACTTC. It yields the protein CASSGTGGRYEQYF. The chain links TRBV3-1 (or the pseudogene TRBV3-2) to TRBJ2-7; 7 bases agree with TRBD2. Trimming at V came to 5 bases and at J to 3 bases, leaving 7 bases not matched to a gene. CDR3 length equals 14 residues. The germline V gene has CDR1 LGHDT and CDR2 YNNKEL (reference sequence).